This T cell receptor beta chain was recorded in a study of response to subunit inactivated influenza vaccine. Findings and limits, study-wide: Authors suggested seasonal influenza vaccinations each recruit few new T cells.

With respect to this clonotype: The antigen is undetermined.

MiXCR, run by TCRdb on the RT-PCR reads, gives a single entry per CDR3 protein. The sample includes about 650,000 distinct CDR3 sequences, 15% to 19% seen only once; the top ten take 9.5% to 13%. The ends lost 2 bases at V and 1 base at J; junction bases unmatched: 8. The germline gives CDR1 LGHDT, CDR2 YNNKEL (reference sequence). This CDR3 is built from 16 residues. The input for sequencing was PBMCs from blood, taken about 11 days after vaccination. The J gene is TRBJ2-7, the V gene TRBV3-1; 7 bases line up with TRBD1. The sequence derives from a man aged 50 to 59 who received an inactivated influenza vaccine. The CDR3 DNA reads as TGTGCCAGCAGCCAATATCATTCAGGGGGTTCCTACGAGCAGTACTTC. It encodes CASSQYHSGGSYEQYF.